This entry is about one TCR beta chain. CDR1 and CDR2 from the germline V gene are GTSNPN and SVGIG (reference sequence). The CDR3 covers 13 residues. The ends were cut back, 1 base at V and 4 bases at J, with 8 bases in the middle. Measured with immunoSEQ multiplex PCR; TCRdb has only the in-frame clones, and not every one. The sample yields roughly 150,000 clones, 85% to 90% seen once. This entry comes from a study of T cell responses to AZD1222 COVID-19 vaccine. This clonotype was obtained from an adult who received the AZD1222 COVID-19 vaccine. The genes are TRBV30 and TRBJ1-5; possibly TRBD1 for D (5 bases). The specimen comprised peripheral blood, sampled 28 days after the second AZD1222 dose. CDR3: CAWSEQENQPQHF. CDR3 DNA sequence: TGTGCCTGGAGTGAACAGGAGAATCAGCCCCAGCATTTT.